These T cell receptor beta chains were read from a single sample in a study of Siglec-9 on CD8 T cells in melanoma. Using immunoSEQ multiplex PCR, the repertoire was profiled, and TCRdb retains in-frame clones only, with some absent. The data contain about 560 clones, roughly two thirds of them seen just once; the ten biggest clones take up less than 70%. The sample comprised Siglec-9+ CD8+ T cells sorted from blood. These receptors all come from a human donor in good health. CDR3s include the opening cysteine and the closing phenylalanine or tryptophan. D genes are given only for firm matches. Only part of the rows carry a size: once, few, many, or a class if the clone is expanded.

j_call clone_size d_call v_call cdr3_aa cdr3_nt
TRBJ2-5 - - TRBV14 CASSQVAGQETQYF TGTGCCAGCAGCCAAGTGGCCGGACAAGAGACCCAGTACTTC
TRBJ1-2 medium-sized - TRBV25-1 CASSAQAEGYTF TGTGCCAGCAGTGCTCAAGCGGAGGGCTACACCTTC
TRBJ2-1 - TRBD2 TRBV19 CASSIWSSGRNEQFF TGTGCCAGTAGTATCTGGTCTAGCGGGAGGAATGAGCAGTTCTTC
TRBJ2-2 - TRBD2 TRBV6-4 CASSEGLVDTGELFF TGTGCCAGCAGTGAGGGACTAGTGGACACCGGGGAGCTGTTTTTT
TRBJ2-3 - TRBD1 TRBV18 CASSPEGPGGIQDTQYF TGTGCCAGCTCACCGGAAGGGCCAGGGGGTATTCAGGATACGCAGTATTTT
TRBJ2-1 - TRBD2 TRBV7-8 CASSLASGGASNEQFF TGTGCCAGCAGCTTAGCAAGCGGGGGGGCTTCCAATGAGCAGTTCTTC
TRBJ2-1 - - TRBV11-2 CASSLGGSVDEQFF TGTGCCAGCAGCTTAGGAGGTAGCGTTGATGAGCAGTTCTTC
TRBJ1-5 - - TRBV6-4 CASSVSTDSHQPQHF TGTGCCAGCAGTGTGTCGACAGACTCCCATCAGCCCCAGCATTTT
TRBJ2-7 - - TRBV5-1 CASSLIANSYEQYF TGCGCCAGCAGCTTAATTGCCAACTCCTACGAGCAGTACTTC
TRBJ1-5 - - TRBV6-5 CAAVTPVEDQHF TGTGCAGCAGTTACTCCCGTAGAGGACCAGCATTTT
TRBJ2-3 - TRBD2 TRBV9 CASSGRAGSGTDTQYF TGTGCCAGCAGCGGCAGAGCGGGGTCGGGGACAGATACGCAGTATTTT
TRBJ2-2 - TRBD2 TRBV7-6 CASSPRTSGSGRTGELFF TGTGCCAGCAGCCCCCGGACTAGCGGGAGCGGGCGGACCGGGGAGCTGTTTTTT
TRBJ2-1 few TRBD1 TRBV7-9 CASSRLGTGHNEQFF TGTGCCAGCAGCCGGCTCGGGACAGGCCACAATGAGCAGTTCTTC
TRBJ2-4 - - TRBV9 CASSAVLDPKNIQYF TGTGCCAGCAGCGCCGTACTAGACCCCAAAAACATTCAGTACTTC
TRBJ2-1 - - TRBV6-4 CASSDSSGSYNEQFF TGTGCCAGCAGTGACTCTAGCGGCTCCTACAATGAGCAGTTCTTC
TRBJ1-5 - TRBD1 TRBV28 CASSSDRGIGQPQHF TGTGCCAGCAGTTCGGACAGGGGGATCGGTCAGCCCCAGCATTTT
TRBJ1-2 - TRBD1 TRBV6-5 CASRIRDSDGYTF TGTGCCAGCAGGATACGGGACAGCGATGGCTACACCTTC
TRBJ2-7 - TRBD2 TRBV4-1 CASSQSGASGGISYEQYF TGCGCCAGCAGCCAATCGGGAGCGAGCGGGGGGATCTCCTACGAGCAGTACTTC
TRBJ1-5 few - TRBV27 CASSPGDYWNQPQHF TGTGCCAGCAGTCCAGGGGACTATTGGAATCAGCCCCAGCATTTT
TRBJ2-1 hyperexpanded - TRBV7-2 CASSLGGSVDEQFF TGTGCCAGCAGCTTAGGAGGTAGCGTTGATGAGCAGTTCTTC
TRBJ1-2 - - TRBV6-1 CASSDGGRAYYGYTF TGTGCCAGCAGTGATGGTGGCAGAGCATACTATGGCTACACCTTC
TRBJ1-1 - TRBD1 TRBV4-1 CASSQRGQGALGTEAFF TGCGCCAGCAGCCAAAGGGGACAGGGGGCTCTGGGCACTGAAGCTTTCTTT
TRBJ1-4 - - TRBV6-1 CASSEGSGTNEKLFF TGTGCCAGCAGTGAAGGGTCAGGGACTAATGAAAAACTGTTTTTT
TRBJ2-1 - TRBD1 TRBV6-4 CASSDSGGAYNEQFF TGTGCCAGCAGTGACTCAGGGGGCGCCTACAATGAGCAGTTCTTC
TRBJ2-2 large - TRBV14 CASSQYGLGLTGELFF TGTGCCAGCAGCCAATACGGGCTCGGACTGACCGGGGAGCTGTTTTTT
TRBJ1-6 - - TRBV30 CAWSVPRDSYNSPLHF TGTGCCTGGAGTGTCCCCCGGGACTCCTATAATTCACCCCTCCACTTT
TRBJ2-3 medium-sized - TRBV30 CAWSDLSDTQYF TGTGCCTGGAGTGATCTATCCGATACGCAGTATTTT
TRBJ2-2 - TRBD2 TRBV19 CASSDRWTSGGMNTGELFF TGTGCCAGTAGTGATCGATGGACTAGCGGGGGGATGAACACCGGGGAGCTGTTTTTT
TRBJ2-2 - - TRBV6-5 CASSEGGETGELFF TGTGCCAGCAGTGAAGGGGGGGAGACCGGGGAGCTGTTTTTT
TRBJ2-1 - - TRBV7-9 CASSLGGSVDEQFF TGTGCCAGCAGCTTAGGAGGTAGCGTTGATGAGCAGTTCTTC
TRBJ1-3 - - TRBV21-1 CASSPGEGLHTIYF TGTGCCAGCAGCCCCGGGGAGGGCCTTCACACCATATATTTT
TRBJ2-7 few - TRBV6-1 CASSEAAGDSSYEQYF TGTGCCAGCAGTGAAGCAGCGGGGGACAGCTCCTACGAGCAGTACTTC
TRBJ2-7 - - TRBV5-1 CASSLVWGGYEQYF TGCGCCAGCAGCTTGGTCTGGGGCGGTTACGAGCAGTACTTC
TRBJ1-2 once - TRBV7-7 CASSKDNYGYTF TGTGCCAGCAGCAAAGACAACTATGGCTACACCTTC
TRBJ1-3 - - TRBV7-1 CASSLTGDFGPGNTIYF TGTGCCAGCAGCTTGACCGGGGACTTCGGGCCTGGAAACACCATATATTTT
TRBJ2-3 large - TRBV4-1 CASSQDGASDTQYF TGCGCCAGCAGCCAAGATGGTGCCTCAGATACGCAGTATTTT
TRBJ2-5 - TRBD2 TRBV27 CASSRIGLAGIAGRETQYF TGTGCCAGCAGTCGTATCGGGCTAGCGGGAATAGCCGGGAGAGAGACCCAGTACTTC
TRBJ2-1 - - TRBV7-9 CASSLTGFEYNEQFF TGTGCCAGCAGCTTAACAGGTTTTGAATACAATGAGCAGTTCTTC
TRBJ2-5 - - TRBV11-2 CASSRSTTHQETQYF TGTGCCAGCAGCCGCAGTACCACCCACCAAGAGACCCAGTACTTC
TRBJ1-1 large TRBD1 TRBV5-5 CASSLGTQGAFF TGTGCCAGCAGCTTGGGTACACAGGGGGCTTTCTTT
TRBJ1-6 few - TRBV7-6 CASSTGYGSPLHF TGTGCCAGCAGTACGGGTTATGGTTCACCCCTCCACTTT
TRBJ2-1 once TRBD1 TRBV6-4 CASSDSTGGYNEQFF TGTGCCAGCAGTGACTCGACAGGGGGCTACAATGAGCAGTTCTTC
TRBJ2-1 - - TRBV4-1 CASSTAESSYNEQFF TGCGCCAGCAGCACGGCGGAAAGCTCCTACAATGAGCAGTTCTTC
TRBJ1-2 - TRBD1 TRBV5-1 CASGRQGKRFDGYTF TGCGCCAGCGGGAGACAGGGGAAACGGTTCGATGGCTACACCTTC
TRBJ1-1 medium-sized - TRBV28 CASSFVAMNTEAFF TGTGCCAGCAGTTTCGTGGCTATGAACACTGAAGCTTTCTTT
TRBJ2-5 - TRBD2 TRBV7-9 CAGRTGLAGGKETQYF TGTGCCGGCAGGACGGGGCTAGCGGGAGGGAAGGAGACCCAGTACTTC
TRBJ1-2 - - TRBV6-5 CASTTPGSPYGYTF TGTGCCAGCACCACCCCGGGATCCCCCTATGGCTACACCTTC
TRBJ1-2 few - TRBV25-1 CASSDSPLLGYTF TGTGCCAGCAGTGATTCACCTCTACTTGGCTACACCTTC
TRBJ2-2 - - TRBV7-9 CASSSTRGNEELFF TGTGCCAGCAGCTCGACAAGGGGGAACGAGGAGCTGTTTTTT
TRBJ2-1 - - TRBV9 CASSSPEGSDEQFF TGTGCCAGCAGCTCGCCGGAGGGGAGCGATGAGCAGTTCTTC
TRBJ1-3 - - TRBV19 CASNMPLGAGNTIYF TGTGCCAGTAACATGCCCCTTGGGGCTGGAAACACCATATATTTT
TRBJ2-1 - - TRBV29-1 CSVENMSSYNEQFF TGCAGCGTTGAAAACATGAGCTCCTACAATGAGCAGTTCTTC
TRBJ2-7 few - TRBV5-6 CASSLTGFPYEQYF TGTGCCAGCAGCTTGACAGGTTTCCCCTACGAGCAGTACTTC